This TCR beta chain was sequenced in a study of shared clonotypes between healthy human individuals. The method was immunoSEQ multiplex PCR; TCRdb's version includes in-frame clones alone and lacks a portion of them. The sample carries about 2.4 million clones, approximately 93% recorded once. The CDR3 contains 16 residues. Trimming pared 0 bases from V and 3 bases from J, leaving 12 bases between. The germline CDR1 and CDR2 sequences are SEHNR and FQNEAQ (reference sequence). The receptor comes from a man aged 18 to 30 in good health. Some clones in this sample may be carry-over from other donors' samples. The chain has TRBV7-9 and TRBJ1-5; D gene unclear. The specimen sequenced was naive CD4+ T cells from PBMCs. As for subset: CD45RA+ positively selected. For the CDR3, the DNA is TGTGCCAGCAGCTTAGCGTGGCCGGGCACCAATCAGCCCCAGCATTTT. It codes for CASSLAWPGTNQPQHF.